The sequence of this T cell receptor beta chain was determined in a study of STAT5B mutations in CD4+ large granular lymphocyte leukemia. Study at large: Among healthy donors, a particular HLA allele went with more CDR3 'QG' motifs.

CDR1 and CDR2 from the germline V gene are SQVTM and ANQGSEA. Trimming took off 5 bases at V and 7 bases at J, with 17 bases between the two ends. The CDR3 totals 13 residues. Sequencing was at survey level. Original handling: Productive clonotypes were detectable down to 2.59 x 10-5 frequency. TCRdb keeps only in-frame clones here, not all; method: immunoSEQ multiplex PCR. V and J calls and clone size are as listed in that table; D and trimming were resolved from the DNA. The repertoire holds 35,000 or so clones, with less than 80% as singletons. The V and J genes are TRBV29-1 and TRBJ1-1; D is unclear. The specimen sequenced was CD4+ T cells from blood buffy coats. This clonotype was sampled from a human donor in good health. CDR3 nucleotide sequence: TGCAGCGTTCCTCCGTCCGGCCACCTTGAAGCTTTCTTT. Translating gives CSVPPSGHLEAFF.